This is a list of T cell receptor beta chains from one sample in a study of blood T cell dynamics during melanoma immunotherapy. Here immunoSEQ multiplex PCR was the method, and the copy in TCRdb shows in-frame clones only, minus some. The table records tens of thousands of clones, roughly nine tenths of them present only once. Source: blood, taken from a patient treated with checkpoint blockade. The source of these receptors is a human donor with melanoma. The CDR3 runs from the conserved cysteine through the conserved F or W. The D gene is left open where the match is weak. Size values are once, few and many counts, or a class for expanded clones, and some rows have none.

NA TRBJ1-5 TRBV7-8 once CASSLSSQPQHF TGTGCCAGCAGCTTAAGCTCGCAGCCCCAGCATTTT
NA TRBJ1-3 TRBV7-9 NA CASSPSLGGLSGNTIYF TGTGCCAGCAGCCCCTCGCTCGGCGGACTCTCTGGAAACACCATATATTTT
NA TRBJ2-6 TRBV27 NA CASGPRAGANVLTF TGTGCCAGCGGTCCGAGAGCTGGGGCCAACGTCCTGACTTTC
TRBD1 TRBJ2-5 TRBV29-1 NA CSVNRGRGETQYF TGCAGCGTTAACAGGGGGCGTGGAGAGACCCAGTACTTC
NA TRBJ1-4 TRBV5-4 NA CASSSTNANEKLFF TGTGCCAGCAGCTCGACTAACGCTAATGAAAAACTGTTTTTT
NA TRBJ2-5 TRBV5-1 NA CASSAAVWQIGETQYF TGCGCCAGCAGCGCCGCGGTGTGGCAAATAGGAGAGACCCAGTACTTC
NA TRBJ2-7 TRBV27 NA CLGPRSFAHEQYF TGTCTCGGACCCCGATCCTTCGCCCACGAGCAGTACTTC
TRBD1 TRBJ1-2 TRBV7-2 NA CASSPSGTARTMGYTF TGTGCCAGCAGCCCTTCAGGGACAGCTAGAACTATGGGCTACACCTTC
NA TRBJ2-6 TRBV28 once CASSFNTAGANVLTF TGTGCCAGCAGCTTCAATACCGCTGGGGCCAACGTCCTGACTTTC
TRBD2 TRBJ2-7 TRBV6-6 NA CASSQGSGRYEQYF TGTGCCAGCAGCCAAGGGAGCGGGAGGTACGAGCAGTACTTC
NA TRBJ2-1 TRBV5-6 NA CASSFNRGYEQFF TGTGCCAGCAGCTTCAATCGCGGATACGAGCAGTTCTTC
TRBD1 TRBJ1-2 TRBV10-3 NA CAINQDRGSGYTF TGTGCCATCAACCAGGACAGGGGGTCTGGCTACACCTTC
TRBD1 TRBJ1-2 TRBV28 NA CASKKYFQGGHGYTF TGTGCCAGCAAAAAATACTTTCAGGGGGGCCATGGCTACACCTTC
TRBD2 TRBJ2-7 TRBV28 few CASSLSTSGRSYEQYF TGTGCCAGCAGTTTGTCGACTAGCGGGCGATCCTACGAGCAGTACTTC
NA TRBJ1-2 TRBV5-4 NA CASSMMVGSGDGYTF TGTGCCAGCAGCATGATGGTCGGATCCGGGGATGGCTACACCTTC
NA TRBJ1-1 TRBV28 NA CASTPGAVNTEAFF TGTGCCAGCACCCCGGGAGCGGTGAACACTGAAGCTTTCTTT
NA TRBJ1-4 TRBV7-9 few CASSLIEAPEKLFF TGTGCCAGCAGCTTAATTGAAGCCCCCGAAAAACTGTTTTTT
TRBD2 TRBJ2-7 TRBV28 few CASSLRSGGWREQYF TGTGCCAGCAGTTTAAGGTCGGGAGGTTGGCGCGAGCAGTACTTC
NA TRBJ1-2 TRBV11-3 NA CASSLDGNYGYTF TGTGCCAGCAGCTTAGATGGGAACTATGGCTACACCTTC
NA TRBJ2-3 TRBV4-1 once CASSQVPQSYTQYF TGCGCCAGCAGCCAAGTCCCCCAATCATATACGCAGTATTTT
TRBD1 TRBJ1-1 TRBV4-1 NA CASSRQGVETEAFF TGCGCCAGCAGCCGCCAGGGGGTGGAGACTGAAGCTTTCTTT
NA TRBJ2-5 TRBV7-9 NA CASSHPEERETQYF TGTGCCAGCAGCCACCCGGAAGAGCGAGAGACCCAGTACTTC
NA TRBJ2-3 TRBV29-1 NA CSVEDQGLAFPDTQYF TGCAGCGTTGAAGATCAAGGGCTAGCGTTCCCAGATACGCAGTATTTT
NA TRBJ1-2 TRBV6-5 NA CASSSTGPVGYTF TGTGCCAGCAGTTCTACAGGGCCGGTCGGCTACACCTTC
NA TRBJ1-2 TRBV27 NA CASSRRDIGYGYTF TGTGCCAGCAGCCGCCGAGACATTGGATATGGCTACACCTTC
NA TRBJ2-5 TRBV7-3 NA CASSSRGRETQYF TGTGCCAGCAGCTCACGGGGCCGAGAGACCCAGTACTTC
NA TRBJ2-7 TRBV20-1 NA CSATRAYEQYF TGCAGTGCTACCAGAGCCTACGAGCAGTACTTC
NA TRBJ2-1 TRBV28 NA CASSLWGLNNEQFF TGTGCCAGCAGTTTATGGGGACTGAATAATGAGCAGTTCTTC
TRBD2 TRBJ2-1 TRBV6-6 NA CASSYTSGRVNEQFF TGTGCCAGCAGTTACACTAGCGGGAGAGTCAATGAGCAGTTCTTC
NA TRBJ2-1 TRBV7-6 NA CASSLEDNSYNEQFF TGTGCCAGCAGCCTAGAGGACAACTCCTACAATGAGCAGTTCTTC
TRBD2 TRBJ2-5 TRBV27 NA CASSLWEGETQYF TGTGCCAGCAGTTTGTGGGAGGGCGAGACCCAGTACTTC
NA TRBJ2-5 TRBV11-2 NA CASSLGTREGQETQYF TGTGCCAGCAGCTTAGGAACCCGGGAAGGGCAGGAGACCCAGTACTTC
TRBD1 TRBJ2-3 TRBV18 NA CASSPATGKDTQYF TGTGCCAGCTCACCGGCGACAGGGAAAGATACGCAGTATTTT